The 29 T cell receptor beta chains below were found in one sample sequenced in a study of blood T cell repertoires in COVID-19 (dated by TCRdb to 2020 to 2022). The library was made by the immunoSEQ multiplex PCR assay. Held by TCRdb, this immuneACCESS table contains in-frame sequences only and omits some clones. Under half of the omission traces to an unresolved V gene where checked; the cause of the rest is unknown. This sample is represented by roughly 250,000 clones; 80% to 90% of them were singletons. Around 0.85% of the sample goes to the ten largest clones. The sequenced sample consisted of PBMCs or T cells enriched from blood (not recorded which). These receptors all stem from a man aged 45-65 years who had been exposed to COVID-19.

This rearrangement joins TRBV11-3 to TRBJ2-1; D unclear. V was cut by 3 bases and J by 9 bases, with 15 bases left in between. Germline V gives CDR1 SGHNT, CDR2 YENEEA. This CDR3 is built from 14 residues. The CDR3 region is CASSFSNVISEQFF. CDR3 DNA: TGTGCCAGCAGCTTTTCCAATGTGATTAGTGAGCAGTTCTTC.

This chain uses TRBV5-5 with TRBJ1-5, with 8 positions matching TRBD1. The CDR3 spans 15 residues. After removal of 4 bases from V and 5 bases from J, the junction contained 8 bases not matched to a gene. The V gene's germline CDR1 is SGHKS and CDR2 YYEKEE (reference sequence). The CDR3 reads CASSPWTGQDQPQHF. CDR3 DNA: TGTGCCAGCAGCCCCTGGACAGGGCAGGATCAGCCCCAGCATTTT.

V is TRBV4-1 and J is TRBJ2-5; TRBD1 is a possible D gene (5 bases). V was cut by 0 bases and J by 2 bases, with 10 bases left in between. The CDR3 loop spans 15 amino acids. The germline CDR1 and CDR2 sequences are MGHRA and YSYEKL. CDR3 sequence (DNA): TGCGCCAGCAGCCAAGATCTTAACAGGCAAGAGACCCAGTACTTC. Protein sequence: CASSQDLNRQETQYF.

This clone came up many times. The chain joins TRBV10-3 to TRBJ1-5; TRBD1 matches at 9 bases. CDR1 is ENHRY, CDR2 SYGVKD, per germline. The CDR3 covers 14 residues. V was pared by 2 bases and J by 7 bases, with 3 bases of the junction left unmatched. CDR3 coding DNA: TGTGCCATCAGTGAGCTGGGACAGGGACAGCCCCAGCATTTT. Protein: CAISELGQGQPQHF.

The chain links TRBV19 to TRBJ2-1; 10 nucleotides align to TRBD2. CDR1 is LNHDA and CDR2 is SQIVND in the germline V gene (reference sequence). V shed 11 bases, J shed 3 bases, and the junction held 19 bases outside the gene matches. This CDR3 is 18 amino acids long. The CDR3 sequence: CAVSSQREGSELYNEQFF. In DNA, the CDR3 is TGTGCCGTCAGTAGTCAGCGGGAGGGTTCCGAACTCTACAATGAGCAGTTCTTC.

The V and J genes are TRBV19 and TRBJ2-1; 7 nucleotides match TRBD2. The CDR3 sequence is 13 residues long. Germline V gene data show CDR1 as LNHDA and CDR2 as SQIVND (reference sequence). The trim removed 11 bases at V and 4 bases at J, leaving 8 bases unmatched. The CDR3 reads CASGGLTYNEQFF. The CDR3 DNA is TGTGCCTCGGGGGGTCTAACTTACAATGAGCAGTTCTTC.

This rearrangement joins TRBV3-1 (or the pseudogene TRBV3-2) to TRBJ2-7; no clear D gene. Per the germline V gene, CDR1 is LGHDT and CDR2 is YNNKEL (reference sequence). The CDR3 contains 13 residues. V dropped 4 bases and J dropped 5 bases, with 12 bases sitting between them. DNA for the CDR3: TGTGCCAGCAGCCGGCAATTCCGCCACGAGCAGTACTTC. As protein: CASSRQFRHEQYF.

J is TRBJ1-5 and V is TRBV5-5; D may be TRBD1 (5 bases). Germline V CDR1 and CDR2: SGHKS, YYEKEE (reference sequence). The ends were cut back, 0 bases at V and 2 bases at J, with 9 bases in the middle. This CDR3 comprises 15 residues. The CDR3 sequence is CASSLASGGNQPQHF. The CDR3 coding sequence is TGTGCCAGCAGCTTGGCCTCGGGGGGCAATCAGCCCCAGCATTTT.

This chain links TRBV23-1 with TRBJ2-6; 10 nucleotides match TRBD1. TRBV23-1 is an ORF; its function is uncertain. J was trimmed by 0 bases and V by 8 bases; bases with no gene match: 22. This CDR3 has 22 amino acids. The CDR3 sequence: CASSKWTGGNPFYFSGANVLTF. CDR3 DNA: TGCGCCAGCTCCAAATGGACAGGGGGTAATCCCTTCTATTTCTCTGGGGCCAACGTCCTGACTTTC.

The V gene is TRBV5-1, the J gene TRBJ1-2; the D gene is possibly TRBD1 (5 bases). CDR3 size: 14 residues. V was shortened by 3 bases and J by 4 bases, with 13 bases between the two germline ends. Germline CDR1 is SGHRS and CDR2 is YFSETQ. The CDR3 DNA reads as TGCGCCAGCAGCTCAACGACAGCGAGCTATGGCTACACCTTC. Its translation is CASSSTTASYGYTF.

This clone came up a few times. V and J are TRBV5-1 and TRBJ1-3; TRBD1 matches 10 bases. Germline loops: CDR1 SGHRS, CDR2 YFSETQ. The CDR3 has 15 residues. The ends lost 0 bases at V and 6 bases at J; junction bases unmatched: 3. CDR3 region: CASSLARQGANTIYF. CDR3 coding DNA: TGCGCCAGCAGCTTGGCCCGACAGGGGGCAAACACCATATATTTT. The variable domain in full, with the rest retrieved from reference TRBV5-1 and TRBJ1-3, is KAGVTQTPRYLIKTRGQQVTLSCSPISGHRSVSWYQQTPGQGLQFLFEYFSETQRNKGNFPGRFSGRQFSNSRSEMNVSTLELGDSALYLCASSLARQGANTIYFGEGSWLTVV.

The V call is TRBV5-1, the J call TRBJ2-1, with 9 bases lining up with TRBD2. The junction had 5 bases not matched to a gene; V was cut back by 2 bases and J by 2 bases. Per germline, CDR1 SGHRS and CDR2 YFSETQ. The CDR3 length is 16 residues. In DNA, the CDR3 is TGCGCCAGCAGCTTCGATCTAGCGGGGCCCTACAATGAGCAGTTCTTC. This translates into CASSFDLAGPYNEQFF.

The rearrangement uses TRBV20-1 and TRBJ1-5, with D perhaps matching TRBD1 (6 bases). Per the germline V gene, CDR1 is DFQATT and CDR2 is SNEGSKA (reference sequence). The length of the CDR3 is 16 residues. Between the trimmed V and J ends, which lost 3 bases and 2 bases, there was a span of 17 bases. The CDR3 region is CSASISGGGGNQPQHF. DNA for the CDR3: TGCAGTGCTAGTATTAGCGGGGGCGGGGGCAATCAGCCCCAGCATTTT.

The table lists this clone with a count of one. The rearrangement joins TRBV18 to TRBJ1-3; D remains ambiguous. Trimming pared 0 bases from V and 7 bases from J, leaving 4 bases between. Germline loops: CDR1 KGHSH, CDR2 LQKENI. The CDR3 has 12 residues. DNA of the CDR3: TGTGCCAGCTCACCACCGCGGAACACCATATATTTT. It codes for CASSPPRNTIYF. Looking up the rest from reference TRBV18 and TRBJ1-3 gives the full variable domain: NAGVMQNPRHLVRRRGQEARLRCSPMKGHSHVYWYRQLPEEGLKFMVYLQKENIIDESGMPKERFSAEFPKEGPSILRIQQVVRGDSAAYFCASSPPRNTIYFGEGSWLTVV.

The chain combines TRBV23-1 with TRBJ1-2; D is ambiguous. TRBV23-1 is noted as an ORF with a role that remains uncertain. This CDR3 has 12 amino acids. The ends were cut back, 4 bases at V and 7 bases at J, with 10 bases in the middle. CDR3 in amino acids: CASSPIGGGYTF. CDR3 bases: TGCGCCAGCAGTCCCATCGGCGGTGGCTACACCTTC.

V gene TRBV18 combines with J gene TRBJ2-7, with a weak D call TRBD1 (6 bases). The V end was cut by 2 bases, the J end by 2 bases, with 13 bases between. The CDR3 runs to 15 residues. In germline, CDR1 is KGHSH, CDR2 LQKENI. The CDR3 sequence: CASSPNRAPTYEQYV. For the CDR3, the DNA is TGTGCCAGCTCACCAAACAGGGCCCCCACCTACGAGCAGTACGTC.

The V and J genes are TRBV15 and TRBJ1-1; maybe TRBD1 (6 bases). Trimming pared 4 bases from V and 5 bases from J, leaving 11 bases between. The CDR3 has 13 amino acids. Germline loops: CDR1 LNHNV, CDR2 YYDKDF (reference sequence). The CDR3: CATSMYQGTEAFF. The CDR3 nucleotides are TGTGCCACCAGCATGTACCAGGGGACTGAAGCTTTCTTT.

CDR3 in amino acids: CASRTLLNAGELFF. The DNA for the CDR3 is TGTGCCAGCAGGACTCTGCTTAACGCCGGGGAGCTGTTTTTT. V is TRBV6-5 and J is TRBJ2-2; D ambiguous. Trimming cost V 6 bases and J 6 bases, with 14 bases left between them. Germline CDR1 reads MNHEY; CDR2 reads SVGAGI. The CDR3 runs to 14 residues.

The J gene is TRBJ1-2, the V gene TRBV30; D uncertain. V was clipped by 3 bases and J by 4 bases, with 15 bases between them. From germline, CDR1 is GTSNPN and CDR2 SVGIG (reference sequence). The CDR3 extends over 14 amino acids. The CDR3 reads CAWSGDPISYGYTF. CDR3 in DNA: TGTGCCTGGAGCGGGGATCCCATAAGCTATGGCTACACCTTC.

The chain employs TRBV29-1 and TRBJ1-3; D possibly corresponds to TRBD1 (6 bases). This CDR3 is 13 amino acids long. Germline CDR1 reads SQVTM; CDR2 reads ANQGSEA. Trimming pared 5 bases from V and 4 bases from J, leaving 12 bases between. The DNA for the CDR3 is TGCAGCGTTACTAGGACAGTCGGAAACACCATATATTTT. Residues: CSVTRTVGNTIYF. Complete variable domain (other parts from reference TRBV29-1 and TRBJ1-3): SAVISQKPSRDICQRGTSLTIQCQVDSQVTMMFWYRQQPGQSLTLIATANQGSEATYESGFVIDKFPISRPNLTFSTLTVSNMSPEDSSIYLCSVTRTVGNTIYFGEGSWLTVV.

In this sample, this clone turned up a few times. The V and J genes are TRBV7-8 and TRBJ2-2, with 13 positions matching TRBD2. The V gene end was trimmed by 4 bases and the J gene end by 0 bases; junction bases not matched to a gene: 8. Germline CDR1 SGHVS, CDR2 FQNEAQ. The CDR3 is 19 amino acids. The CDR3 protein is CASSSPGLAGRSNTGELFF. The CDR3 nucleotides read TGTGCCAGCAGCTCCCCGGGACTAGCGGGGAGATCGAACACCGGGGAGCTGTTTTTT.

The CDR3 coding sequence is TGTGCCAGCAGCTTAGGACAGGGGGCGATCATCTTTGGGGAGACCCAGTACTTC. It encodes CASSLGQGAIIFGETQYF. This chain joins TRBV7-9 and TRBJ2-5; 10 bases are shared with TRBD1. The CDR3 is made up of 18 amino acids. V dropped 1 base and J dropped 5; count of bases not matched to a gene: 13. The V gene's germline CDR1 is SEHNR and CDR2 FQNEAQ (reference sequence). The complete variable domain, with remaining parts taken from reference TRBV7-9 and TRBJ2-5, reads DTGVSQNPRHKITKRGQNVTFRCDPISEHNRLYWYRQTLGQGPEFLTYFQNEAQLEKSRLLSDRFSAERPKGSFSTLEIQRTEQGDSAMYLCASSLGQGAIIFGETQYFGPGTRLLVL.

J is TRBJ1-2 and V is TRBV9, with D tentatively TRBD1 (6 bases). Germline V gene sequence: CDR1 SGDLS, CDR2 YYNGEE. This CDR3 spans 15 amino acids. Trimming pared 4 bases from V and 2 bases from J, leaving 15 bases between. In nucleotides, the CDR3 is TGTGCCAGCAGCTTCAACAGGGAAAGGAACTATGGCTACACCTTC. Residues: CASSFNRERNYGYTF.

The chain couples TRBV5-1 to TRBJ2-1, with TRBD2 as a possible D gene (6 bases). There are 14 residues in the CDR3. The ends were cut back, 4 bases at V and 2 bases at J, with 10 bases in the middle. CDR1 is SGHRS and CDR2 is YFSETQ in the germline V gene. Written as DNA, the CDR3 is TGCGCCAGCAGCGGCGGGGAAACCTACAATGAGCAGTTCTTC. It specifies CASSGGETYNEQFF.

The chain has TRBV11-1 and TRBJ1-1; D unresolved. The CDR3 runs 13 residues. Germline CDR1 reads SGHAT; CDR2 reads FQDESV (reference sequence). The chain's CDR3 is CATGSVMNTEAFF. CDR3 sequence (DNA): TGTGCTACGGGGTCGGTTATGAACACTGAAGCTTTCTTT.

The chain joins TRBV5-1 to TRBJ1-1, with D possibly matching TRBD1 (6 bases). V was trimmed by 0 bases and J by 4 bases, leaving 10 bases between them. CDR3 length: 14 residues. Germline loops: CDR1 SGHRS, CDR2 YFSETQ. The CDR3 reads CASSLVGGSTEAFF. Written as DNA, the CDR3 is TGCGCCAGCAGCTTGGTAGGGGGATCCACTGAAGCTTTCTTT.

The gene calls are TRBV7-9 and TRBJ1-4, with 7 bases lining up with TRBD1. The germline V gene encodes CDR1 SEHNR and CDR2 FQNEAQ (reference sequence). Trimming at V came to 2 bases and at J to 7 bases, leaving 13 bases not matched to a gene. This CDR3 comprises 17 residues. The CDR3 loop reads CASSLLRPGQTFEKLFF. The DNA for the CDR3 is TGTGCCAGCAGCTTATTACGACCGGGACAGACTTTTGAAAAACTGTTTTTT.

The chain links TRBV5-1 to TRBJ2-1; possibly TRBD2 for D (5 bases). The CDR3 consists of 16 residues. CDR1 and CDR2 (germline): SGHRS, YFSETQ. V shed 2 bases and J shed 2 bases, with 14 bases lying between them. DNA of the CDR3: TGCGCCAGCAGCTTTGGAGTGGGGAGTACCTACAATGAGCAGTTCTTC. Residues: CASSFGVGSTYNEQFF. Together with reference TRBV5-1 and TRBJ2-1, the CDR3 gives the full variable domain: KAGVTQTPRYLIKTRGQQVTLSCSPISGHRSVSWYQQTPGQGLQFLFEYFSETQRNKGNFPGRFSGRQFSNSRSEMNVSTLELGDSALYLCASSFGVGSTYNEQFFGPGTRLTVL.

The rearrangement links TRBV7-8 to TRBJ1-1; no definite D call. The CDR3 sequence is 12 residues long. Trimming took 1 base from V and 7 from J, leaving 7 bases between them. CDR1 and CDR2 (germline): SGHVS, FQNEAQ. CDR3 nucleotides: TGTGCCAGCAGCTTAGGCGGGGTTGAAGCTTTCTTT. Residues: CASSLGGVEAFF.